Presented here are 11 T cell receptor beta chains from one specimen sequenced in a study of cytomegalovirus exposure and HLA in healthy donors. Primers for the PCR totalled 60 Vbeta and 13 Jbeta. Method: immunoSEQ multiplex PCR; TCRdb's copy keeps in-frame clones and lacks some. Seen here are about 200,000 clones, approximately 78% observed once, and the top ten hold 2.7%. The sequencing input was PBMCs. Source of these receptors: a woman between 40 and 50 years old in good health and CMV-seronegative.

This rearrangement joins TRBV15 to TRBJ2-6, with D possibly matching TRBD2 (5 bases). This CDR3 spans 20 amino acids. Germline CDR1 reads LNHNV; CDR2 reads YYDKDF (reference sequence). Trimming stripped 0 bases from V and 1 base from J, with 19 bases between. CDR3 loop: CATSRDSVLGSSSGANVLTF. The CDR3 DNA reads TGTGCCACCAGCAGAGATAGCGTCTTGGGCAGCTCATCTGGGGCCAACGTCCTGACTTTC.

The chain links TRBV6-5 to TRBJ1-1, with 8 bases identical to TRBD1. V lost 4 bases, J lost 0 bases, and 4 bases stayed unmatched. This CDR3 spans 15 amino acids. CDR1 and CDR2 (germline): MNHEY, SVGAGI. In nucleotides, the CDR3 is TGTGCCAGCAGTTTCCAGACAGGGGTGAACACTGAAGCTTTCTTT. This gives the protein CASSFQTGVNTEAFF.

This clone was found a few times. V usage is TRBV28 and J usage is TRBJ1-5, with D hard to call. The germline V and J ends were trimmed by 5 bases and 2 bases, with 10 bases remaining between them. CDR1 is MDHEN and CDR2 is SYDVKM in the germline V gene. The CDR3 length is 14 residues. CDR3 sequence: CASSLGPGNQPQHF. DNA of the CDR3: TGTGCCAGCAGTCTAGGTCCGGGCAATCAGCCCCAGCATTTT.

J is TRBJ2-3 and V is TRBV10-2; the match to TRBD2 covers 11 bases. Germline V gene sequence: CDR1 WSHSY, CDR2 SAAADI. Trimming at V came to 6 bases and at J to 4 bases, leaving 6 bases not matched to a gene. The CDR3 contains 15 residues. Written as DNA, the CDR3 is TGCGCCAGCAGCAAACTAGCGGGGGCGGCAGATACGCAGTATTTT. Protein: CASSKLAGAADTQYF.

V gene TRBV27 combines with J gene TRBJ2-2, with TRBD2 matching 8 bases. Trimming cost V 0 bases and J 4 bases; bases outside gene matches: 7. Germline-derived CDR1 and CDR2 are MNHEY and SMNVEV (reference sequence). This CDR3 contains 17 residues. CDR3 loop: CASSLSWGTRGTGELFF. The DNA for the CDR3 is TGTGCCAGCAGTTTATCGTGGGGGACTAGAGGCACCGGGGAGCTGTTTTTT.

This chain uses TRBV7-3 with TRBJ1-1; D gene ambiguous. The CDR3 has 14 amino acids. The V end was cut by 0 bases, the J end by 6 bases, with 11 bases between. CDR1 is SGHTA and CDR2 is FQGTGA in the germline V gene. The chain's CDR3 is CASSLTKWAPEAFF. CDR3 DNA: TGTGCCAGCAGCTTAACTAAATGGGCCCCTGAAGCTTTCTTT. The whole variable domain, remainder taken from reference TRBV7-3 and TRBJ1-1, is GAGVSQTPSNKVTEKGKYVELRCDPISGHTALYWYRQSLGQGPEFLIYFQGTGAADDSGLPNDRFFAVRPEGSVSTLKIQRTERGDSAVYLCASSLTKWAPEAFFGQGTRLTVV.

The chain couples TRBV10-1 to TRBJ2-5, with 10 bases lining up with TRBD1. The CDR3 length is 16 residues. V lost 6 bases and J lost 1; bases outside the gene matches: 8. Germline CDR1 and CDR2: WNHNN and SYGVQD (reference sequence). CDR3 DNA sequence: TGCGCCAGCAGCACCGGGACAGGGGAAACCCAAGAGACCCAGTACTTC. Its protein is CASSTGTGETQETQYF.

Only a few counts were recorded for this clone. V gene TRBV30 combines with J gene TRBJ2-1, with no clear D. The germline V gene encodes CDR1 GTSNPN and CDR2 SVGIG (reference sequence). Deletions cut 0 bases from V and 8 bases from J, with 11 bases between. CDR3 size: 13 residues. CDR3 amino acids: CAWSVLSRDEQFF. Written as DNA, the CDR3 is TGTGCCTGGAGTGTACTGTCTCGCGATGAGCAGTTCTTC.

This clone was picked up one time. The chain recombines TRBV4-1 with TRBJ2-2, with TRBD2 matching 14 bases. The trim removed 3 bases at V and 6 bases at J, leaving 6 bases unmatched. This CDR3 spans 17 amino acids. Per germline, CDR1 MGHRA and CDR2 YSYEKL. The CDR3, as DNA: TGCGCCAGCAGCCAGGGACTAGCGGGAGTGTGGGCCGGGGAGCTGTTTTTT. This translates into CASSQGLAGVWAGELFF.

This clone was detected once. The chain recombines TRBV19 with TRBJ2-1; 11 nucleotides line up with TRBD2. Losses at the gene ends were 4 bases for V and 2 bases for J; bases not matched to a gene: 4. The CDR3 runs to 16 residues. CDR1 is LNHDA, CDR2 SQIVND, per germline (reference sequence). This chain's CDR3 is CASSKTSGETYNEQFF. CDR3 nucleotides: TGTGCCAGTAGTAAGACTAGCGGGGAAACCTACAATGAGCAGTTCTTC.

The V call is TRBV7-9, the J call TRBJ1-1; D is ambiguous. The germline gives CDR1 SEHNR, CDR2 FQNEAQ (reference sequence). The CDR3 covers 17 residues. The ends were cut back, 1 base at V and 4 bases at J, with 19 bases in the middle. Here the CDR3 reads CASSLDDIFRGGTEAFF. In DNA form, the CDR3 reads TGTGCCAGCAGCTTAGACGATATTTTCAGAGGCGGCACTGAAGCTTTCTTT.